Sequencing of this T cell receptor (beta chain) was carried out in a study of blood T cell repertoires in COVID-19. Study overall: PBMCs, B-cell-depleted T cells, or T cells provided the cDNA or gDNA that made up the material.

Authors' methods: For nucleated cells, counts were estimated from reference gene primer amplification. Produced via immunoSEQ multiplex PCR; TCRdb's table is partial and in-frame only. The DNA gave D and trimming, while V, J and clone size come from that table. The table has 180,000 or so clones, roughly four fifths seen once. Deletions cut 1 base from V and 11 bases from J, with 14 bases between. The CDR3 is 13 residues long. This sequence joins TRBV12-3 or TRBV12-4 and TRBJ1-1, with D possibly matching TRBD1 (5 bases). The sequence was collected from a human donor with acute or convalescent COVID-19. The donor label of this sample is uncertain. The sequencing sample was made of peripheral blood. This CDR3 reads CASSLVTVGGAFF. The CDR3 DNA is TGTGCCAGCAGTTTAGTGACCGTGGGGGGGGCTTTCTTT.